These T cell receptor beta chains were read from a single sample in a study of T cells after yellow fever vaccination. TCRdb redid the calling of the 5' RACE reads with MiXCR, one entry per CDR3 protein. The repertoire holds approximately 260,000 distinct CDR3 sequences, with over 10% as singletons. Material: CD4+ T cells sorted from PBMCs, obtained 45 days after the yellow fever booster vaccination. All receptors come from a man aged 30-40 years who received the YFV17D yellow fever vaccine. The CDR3 runs from the conserved cysteine through the conserved F or W. The order of the fields is clone size, J gene, V gene, D gene, CDR3 DNA, CDR3 protein. A D gene is named only where the DNA matches it firmly. Size tells how often a clone was seen (once, few, many) or the class of an expanded clone, and some rows leave it out.

size: .; J: TRBJ2-1; V: TRBV7-7; D: TRBD2; DNA: TGTGCCAGCGGGCGCTTAGCGGGAGATGTTGAGCAGTTCTTC; CDR3: CASGRLAGDVEQFF
size: few; J: TRBJ2-1; V: TRBV20-1; D: TRBD2; DNA: TGCAGTGCTAGAGATTACGGGGGACTAGCGGGAGTATCCTACAATGAGCAGTTCTTC; CDR3: CSARDYGGLAGVSYNEQFF
size: .; J: TRBJ2-1; V: TRBV9; D: .; DNA: TGTGCCAGCAGCGTAGACACCTACAATGAGCAGTTCTTC; CDR3: CASSVDTYNEQFF
size: few; J: TRBJ2-5; V: TRBV20-1; D: .; DNA: TGCAGTGCTAGAGATGGGGGTCCAAAAGAGACCCAGTACTTC; CDR3: CSARDGGPKETQYF
size: few; J: TRBJ2-2; V: TRBV7-2; D: TRBD1; DNA: TGTGCCAGCAGCCTACAGGGGGCTCTTAGTGGGGAGCTGTTTTTT; CDR3: CASSLQGALSGELFF
size: .; J: TRBJ2-3; V: TRBV11-2; D: TRBD2; DNA: TGTGCCAGCAGCTCGCCCCTTGGGGCGGGAGTTGGAACAGATACGCAGTATTTT; CDR3: CASSSPLGAGVGTDTQYF
size: .; J: TRBJ2-1; V: TRBV4-1; D: TRBD2; DNA: TGCGCCAGCAGCCCCGGGACTAGCGGTAGGGTTGGGAATGAGCAGTTCTTC; CDR3: CASSPGTSGRVGNEQFF
size: .; J: TRBJ2-7; V: TRBV12-3/TRBV12-4; D: .; DNA: TGTGCCAGCAGTGGACCGCAGGGGCTCTACGAGCAGTACTTC; CDR3: CASSGPQGLYEQYF
size: .; J: TRBJ2-5; V: TRBV29-1; D: .; DNA: TGCAGCGTTGATGGGATGGGAACAGAGACCCAGTACTTC; CDR3: CSVDGMGTETQYF
size: few; J: TRBJ1-5; V: TRBV20-1; D: TRBD1; DNA: TGCAGTGTCGTACAGGGGGCCGATCAGCCCCAGCATTTT; CDR3: CSVVQGADQPQHF
size: few; J: TRBJ2-1; V: TRBV12-5; D: .; DNA: TGTGCTAGTACGAATGCCGGCAATGAGCAGTTCTTC; CDR3: CASTNAGNEQFF
size: few; J: TRBJ2-7; V: TRBV5-5; D: .; DNA: TGTGCCAGCAGCTTGGGTTCGAGGGAGTACGAGCAGTACTTC; CDR3: CASSLGSREYEQYF
size: few; J: TRBJ2-1; V: TRBV29-1; D: .; DNA: TGCAGCGTAACCGGGCCCTATTACAATGAGCAGTTCTTC; CDR3: CSVTGPYYNEQFF
size: .; J: TRBJ2-3; V: TRBV5-1; D: TRBD1; DNA: TGCGCCAGCAGCTCCAGGACAGGAAACACAGATACGCAGTATTTT; CDR3: CASSSRTGNTDTQYF
size: many; J: TRBJ2-3; V: TRBV12-3/TRBV12-4; D: TRBD2; DNA: TGTGCCAGCAGTTCGCCGGGACTAGCAAACACAGATACGCAGTATTTT; CDR3: CASSSPGLANTDTQYF
size: .; J: TRBJ2-6; V: TRBV7-2; D: .; DNA: TGTGCCATCAGCTTTAGCCCCCTCGGCTTCTCTGGGGCCAACGTCCTGACTTTC; CDR3: CAISFSPLGFSGANVLTF
size: .; J: TRBJ2-4; V: TRBV4-2; D: TRBD2; DNA: TGTGCCAGCGGGGGGGGGACCCTAGCCAAAAACATTCAGTACTTC; CDR3: CASGGGTLAKNIQYF
size: few; J: TRBJ2-1; V: TRBV7-6; D: .; DNA: TGTGCCAGCAGCCCCTCCGGGACCCACAATGAGCAGTTCTTC; CDR3: CASSPSGTHNEQFF
size: few; J: TRBJ2-7; V: TRBV4-2; D: .; DNA: TGTGCCAGCAGCCGACCAGGGACCTACGAGCAGTACTTC; CDR3: CASSRPGTYEQYF
size: .; J: TRBJ1-1; V: TRBV3-1; D: TRBD1; DNA: TGTGCCAGCAGCCTCGTACAGGGGGGAACTGAAGCTTTCTTT; CDR3: CASSLVQGGTEAFF
size: .; J: TRBJ1-1; V: TRBV20-1; D: .; DNA: TGCAGTGCTAGTTCCACTTCAGGGGCCCTAGGGAAAACTGAAGCTTTCTTT; CDR3: CSASSTSGALGKTEAFF